This record covers a single TCR beta chain. The data originate from a study of blood T cell repertoires in COVID-19. With 0 bases clipped from V and 2 bases from J, the junction kept 3 bases outside the gene matches. The germline V gene has CDR1 SGDLS and CDR2 YYNGEE. The CDR3 length is 15 residues. Generated by immunoSEQ multiplex PCR, the TCRdb table keeps only in-frame clones and is missing some. The sample has 150,000 to 200,000 clones, about 88% seen once. Sequencing was carried out using peripheral blood. The gene calls are TRBV9 and TRBJ2-3; the match to TRBD1 covers 7 bases. The clonotype originates from a man between 65 and 80 years old with active or convalescent COVID-19. For the CDR3, the DNA is TGTGCCAGCAGCGTAGGGGACAGCCACACAGATACGCAGTATTTT. Translated, it gives CASSVGDSHTDTQYF.